This T cell receptor (beta chain) appears in the sequencing data of a study of T cell changes during pregnancy in multiple sclerosis. Here immunoSEQ multiplex PCR was the method, and the copy in TCRdb shows in-frame clones only, minus some. This repertoire shows 30,000 or so clones, approximately 92% found once; its top ten account for 0.8%. The germline V gene has CDR1 SGHAT and CDR2 FQNNGV. The CDR3 spans 15 residues. With 6 bases clipped from V and 3 bases from J, the junction kept 6 bases outside the gene matches. This rearrangement joins TRBV11-2 to TRBJ2-2, with TRBD1 matching 8 bases. The sample here was CD4+ T cells from peripheral blood mononuclear cells, taken in the second trimester of pregnancy. The receptor comes from a female donor with multiple sclerosis, enrolled in a pregnancy study. Here the CDR3 reads CASSRQGADTGELFF. Written as DNA, the CDR3 is TGTGCCAGCAGTCGTCAGGGGGCGGACACCGGGGAGCTGTTTTTT.